This T cell receptor beta chain came from a study of cytomegalovirus exposure and HLA in healthy donors. Overall study: Sequencing of 150 million to 200 million T cells in an earlier analysis found around 120 million unique TCR beta sequences.

Losses at the gene ends were 2 bases for V and 4 bases for J; bases not matched to a gene: 5. The CDR3 contains 15 residues. Germline CDR1 MNHNS, CDR2 SASEGT. Primers included in the PCR were 60 Vbeta and 13 Jbeta primers. This table comes from immunoSEQ multiplex PCR, and its TCRdb copy is limited to in-frame clones, with some not included. This sample yields roughly 130,000 clones, of which 80% are seen a single time; 1% belongs to the top ten. This TCR derives from a man between 35 and 55 years old in good health and CMV-seronegative. The chain has TRBV6-1 and TRBJ2-1; 7 bases fit TRBD1. Sequenced input: PBMCs. The CDR3 loop reads CASSEYRDRYNEQFF. For the CDR3, the DNA is TGTGCCAGCAGTGAATACCGGGACAGATACAATGAGCAGTTCTTC.